These 21 T cell receptor beta chains share one sample of origin, sequenced in a study of blood T cells in healthy people across ages. Together with a sample-barcoded 5' primer, a J-beta primer mix was included in a second PCR lasting roughly 6 to 12 cycles. TCRdb analysed the 5' RACE reads with MiXCR anew, one entry per CDR3 protein. Seen here are roughly 860,000 distinct CDR3 sequences, about 62% observed once, and the top ten hold roughly a quarter. The sample was blood. These receptors were collected from a man under 40 in good health.

The chain carries TRBV28 and TRBJ2-3, with D perhaps TRBD1 or TRBD2 (6 bases each). V dropped 6 bases and J dropped 8 bases, with 18 bases sitting between them. This CDR3 comprises 14 residues. Germline V CDR1 and CDR2: MDHEN, SYDVKM. The CDR3, as DNA: TGTGCCAGCAGATGGGGCAGGGGAGGCGGTACGCAGTATTTT. Its translation is CASRWGRGGGTQYF.

Notes on this clonotype: This sequence may be a read error, since a much larger clone differs from it by one base. The chain combines TRBV29-1 with TRBJ2-2, with TRBD2 identical over 13 bases. Germline CDR1 is SQVTM and CDR2 is ANQGSEA. The CDR3 loop spans 16 amino acids. CDR3 sequence (DNA): TGCGGCGTCTTATCGGGACTAGCGGGGACTACCGGGGAGCTGTTTTTT. Encoded protein: CGVLSGLAGTTGELFF.

There are a few counts of this clonotype. This chain uses TRBV6-5 with TRBJ1-2; D possibly corresponds to TRBD1 (5 bases). V lost 2 bases, J lost 4 bases, and 14 bases lay in between. The germline gives CDR1 MNHEY, CDR2 SVGAGI. There are 15 residues in the CDR3. Here the CDR3 DNA reads TGTGCCAGCAGTTACGGACCGGGGGTCCCCTATGGCTACACCTTC. The encoded protein is CASSYGPGVPYGYTF.

The chain links TRBV5-6 to TRBJ2-1; maybe TRBD2 (6 bases). The CDR3 extends over 18 amino acids. Germline values: CDR1 SGHDT, CDR2 YYEEEE. V was pared by 0 bases and J by 0 bases, with 16 bases between. CDR3 in amino acids: CASSLGGSPGLSYNEQFF. CDR3 in DNA: TGTGCCAGCAGCTTGGGAGGTTCTCCGGGACTCTCCTACAATGAGCAGTTCTTC.

V gene TRBV2 combines with J gene TRBJ2-5; 9 bases align to TRBD2. The J call may be in error: the DNA end matches TRBJ2-1 better. This CDR3 is 17 amino acids long. Germline assignment: CDR1 SNHLY and CDR2 FYNNEI. In DNA form, the CDR3 reads TGTGCCAGATCACCCGGTGTGACTAGCGGTAACCAAGAGACCCAGTTCTTC. Protein product: CARSPGVTSGNQETQFF.

In DNA, the CDR3 is TGTGCCAGCAGTTGGGTCCCCCTAGGAACGGGGGGGCCTGCAGATACGCAGTATTTT. Its protein is CASSWVPLGTGGPADTQYF. V usage is TRBV6-4 and J usage is TRBJ2-3, with TRBD2 matching over 8 bases. The CDR3 has 19 residues. V was clipped by 5 bases and J by 4 bases; unmatched bases: 20. Germline CDR1 MRHNA, CDR2 SNTAGT.

J is TRBJ2-2 and V is TRBV6-2 or TRBV6-3, with a possible D match to TRBD2 (6 bases). CDR1 is MNHEY and CDR2 is SVGEGT in the germline V gene. Trimming left V 7 bases short and J 3 bases short, with 12 bases between. The CDR3 totals 14 residues. CDR3 bases: TGTGCCAGCAAAGGGAGGAGAGACACCGGGGAGCTGTTTTTT. Protein product: CASKGRRDTGELFF.

The chain has TRBV9 and TRBJ2-7, with D maybe TRBD2 (7 bases). CDR3 length: 15 amino acids. Trimming stripped 1 base from V and 2 bases from J, with 13 bases between. CDR1 and CDR2 from the germline V gene are SGDLS and YYNGEE. Here the CDR3 DNA reads TGTGCCAGCAGCGTAAGGGGGGGGAAGGCCTACGAGCAGTACTTC. It encodes CASSVRGGKAYEQYF. Filled out from reference TRBV9 and TRBJ2-7, the complete variable domain reads DSGVTQTPKHLITATGQRVTLRCSPRSGDLSVYWYQQSLDQGLQFLIQYYNGEERAKGNILERFSAQQFPDLHSELNLSSLELGDSALYFCASSVRGGKAYEQYFGPGTRLTVT.

The rearrangement links TRBV20-1 to TRBJ2-3; a weak D match, TRBD2 (6 bases). The CDR3 contains 16 residues. Between the trimmed V and J ends, which lost 6 bases and 1 base, there was a span of 20 bases. CDR1 DFQATT and CDR2 SNEGSKA come from the germline V gene (reference sequence). The CDR3 DNA is TGCAGTGCCCTGCTAGACTCCACGGGGGGCACAGATACGCAGTATTTT. Translating gives CSALLDSTGGTDTQYF.

The rearrangement uses TRBV29-1 and TRBJ2-4; D may be TRBD1 (6 bases). Deletions cut 7 bases from V and 8 bases from J, with 21 bases between. CDR3 length: 14 residues. Germline loops: CDR1 SQVTM, CDR2 ANQGSEA. The CDR3 region has the DNA TGCAGCGCCGAAGTGGCAGGGGAGACAGACATTCAGTACTTC. It encodes CSAEVAGETDIQYF. The variable domain in full, completed from reference TRBV29-1 and TRBJ2-4, reads SAVISQKPSRDICQRGTSLTIQCQVDSQVTMMFWYRQQPGQSLTLIATANQGSEATYESGFVIDKFPISRPNLTFSTLTVSNMSPEDSSIYLCSAEVAGETDIQYFGAGTRLSVL.

There are a few counts of this clonotype. The chain recombines TRBV29-1 with TRBJ1-2, with TRBD1 as a possible D gene (6 bases). CDR1 and CDR2 (germline): SQVTM, ANQGSEA. The CDR3 has 13 residues. With 6 bases removed from V and 2 bases from J, the gap between germline ends came to 13 bases. The CDR3 nucleotides read TGCAGCGTCGGGCAGGGGCCGAACTATGGCTACACCTTC. Protein product: CSVGQGPNYGYTF.

The chain employs TRBV5-6 and TRBJ1-5; TRBD1 is a possible D gene (5 bases). In germline, CDR1 is SGHDT, CDR2 YYEEEE. The V end lost 1 base, the J end lost 6 bases, and 11 bases lay between the germline ends. The CDR3 contains 14 residues. The DNA for the CDR3 is TGTGCCAGCAGCTTGTCGGGGGTTTTTCAGCCCCAGCATTTT. Protein product: CASSLSGVFQPQHF.

V gene TRBV27 combines with J gene TRBJ1-4; the match to TRBD1 covers 9 bases. V trimming: 4 bases; J trimming: 8 bases; junction bases outside the gene matches: 8. Per germline, CDR1 MNHEY and CDR2 SMNVEV (reference sequence). The CDR3 has 15 residues. CDR3 nucleotide sequence: TGTGCCAGCAGTTCAACAGGGGGCGGGGGAGAAAAACTGTTTTTT. This gives the protein CASSSTGGGGEKLFF.

This clonotype came up a few times. The chain has TRBV29-1 and TRBJ2-3; 10 bases match TRBD2. This CDR3 comprises 14 residues. The germline gives CDR1 SQVTM, CDR2 ANQGSEA. V shed 6 bases, J shed 4 bases, and the junction held 7 bases outside the gene matches. In nucleotides, the CDR3 is TGCAGCGTAAGCGGGGGGGATTTGGCAGATACGCAGTATTTT. As protein: CSVSGGDLADTQYF.

The rearrangement joins TRBV15 to TRBJ1-5, with 7 bases matching TRBD1. The ends lost 5 bases at V and 0 bases at J; junction bases unmatched: 7. The CDR3 runs 16 residues. Germline V gene lookup returns CDR1 LNHNV and CDR2 YYDKDF (reference sequence). DNA for the CDR3: TGTGCCACCAGCGGCCGGGACAGAGCTAGCAATCAGCCCCAGCATTTT. Its translation: CATSGRDRASNQPQHF. Full variable domain (rest looked up from reference TRBV15 and TRBJ1-5): DAMVIQNPRYQVTQFGKPVTLSCSQTLNHNVMYWYQQKSSQAPKLLFHYYDKDFNNEADTPDNFQSRRPNTSFCFLDIRSPGLGDTAMYLCATSGRDRASNQPQHFGDGTRLSIL.

The V call is TRBV20-1, the J call TRBJ2-5; TRBD2 is a possible D gene (6 bases). V was pared by 5 bases and J by 3 bases, with 10 bases between. The CDR3 loop spans 12 amino acids. Per the germline V gene, CDR1 is DFQATT and CDR2 is SNEGSKA (reference sequence). The CDR3 region has the DNA TGCAGTGCTCGGGACTTCAAAGAGACCCAGTACTTC. Protein: CSARDFKETQYF.

This clonotype was detected a few times. The chain links TRBV7-3 to TRBJ2-4, with unresolved D. Near its end, the DNA agrees better with TRBJ2-7, so the J call may be wrong. The CDR3 extends over 8 amino acids. Per germline, CDR1 SGHTA and CDR2 FQGTGA. CDR3 in DNA: TGTGCCTTTGGCGAGCAGTACTTC. Translated: CAFGEQYF.

The chain is built from TRBV21-1 and TRBJ1-5; the DNA was not used to check the table's D call, TRBD1. TRBV21-1 corresponds to a pseudogene. The CDR3 has 16 residues. The CDR3: CASSKALQGALQPQHF. CDR3 coding DNA: TGTGCCAGCAGCAAAGCGCTCCAGGGGGCCCTACAGCCCCAGCATTTT.

The V gene is TRBV20-1, the J gene TRBJ2-1, with 8 bases fitting TRBD2. V gave up 3 bases and J gave up 10 bases; unmatched junction bases: 2. The germline gives CDR1 DFQATT, CDR2 SNEGSKA (reference sequence). The CDR3 totals 11 residues. CDR3 coding DNA: TGCAGTGCTAGGGAGCGGGGGGAGCAGTTCTTC. Translated, it gives CSARERGEQFF.

V is TRBV9 and J is TRBJ2-4; 11 bases align to TRBD1. The DNA end favors TRBJ2-7, so the J call may be wrong. This CDR3 has 17 amino acids. Looked up from germline, CDR1 is SGDLS and CDR2 is YYNGEE. For the CDR3, the DNA is TGTGCCAGCAGCGTAGACTATGGACAGGGGGCCCCCTACGAGCAGTACTTC. It encodes CASSVDYGQGAPYEQYF.

The rearrangement uses TRBV12-3 or TRBV12-4 and TRBJ2-1; D is uncertain. V was cut by 8 bases and J by 15 bases, with 14 bases left in between. There are 10 residues in the CDR3. CDR3 in amino acids: CASGTSHGFF. The CDR3 nucleotides are TGTGCCAGCGGAACCTCTCACGGGTTCTTC.